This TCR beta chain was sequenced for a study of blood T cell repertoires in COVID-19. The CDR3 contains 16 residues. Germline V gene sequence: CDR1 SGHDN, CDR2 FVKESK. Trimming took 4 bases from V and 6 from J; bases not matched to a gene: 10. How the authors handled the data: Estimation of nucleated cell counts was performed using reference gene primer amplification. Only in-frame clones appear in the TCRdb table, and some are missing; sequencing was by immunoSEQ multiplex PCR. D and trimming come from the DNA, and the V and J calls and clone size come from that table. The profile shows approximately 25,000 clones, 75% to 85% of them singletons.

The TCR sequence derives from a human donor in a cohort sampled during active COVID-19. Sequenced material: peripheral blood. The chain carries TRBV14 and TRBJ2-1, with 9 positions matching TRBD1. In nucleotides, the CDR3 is TGTGCCAGCAGCCTTCCGGGACAGGGTTTAATCAATGAGCAGTTCTTC. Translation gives CASSLPGQGLINEQFF.